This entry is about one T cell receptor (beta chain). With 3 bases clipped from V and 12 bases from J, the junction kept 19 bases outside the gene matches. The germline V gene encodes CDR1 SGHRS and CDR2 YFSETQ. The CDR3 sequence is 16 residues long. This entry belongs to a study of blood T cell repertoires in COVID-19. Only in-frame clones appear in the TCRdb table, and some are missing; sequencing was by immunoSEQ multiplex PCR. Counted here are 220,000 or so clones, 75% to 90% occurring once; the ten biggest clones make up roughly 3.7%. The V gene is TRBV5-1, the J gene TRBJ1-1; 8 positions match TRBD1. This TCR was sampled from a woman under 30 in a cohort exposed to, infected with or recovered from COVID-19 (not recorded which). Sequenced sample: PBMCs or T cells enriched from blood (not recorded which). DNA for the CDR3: TGCGCCAGCAGCTGGGGGCCAGGGGGCCGTGGGGTCGAAACTTTCTTT. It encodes CASSWGPGGRGVETFF.